This TCR beta chain emerged from a study of a mutant IDH1 vaccine in newly diagnosed glioma (TCRdb year 2021). For the study in its entirety: Eight vaccinations were administered to patients in weeks 1, 3, 5, 7, 11, 15, 19 and 23, corresponding to visits V03 through V10. In the chemotherapy-containing groups, vaccination started alongside temozolomide cycles, whereas in patients who had radiotherapy alone it started 4-6 weeks after radiotherapy. The roughly 33 treated patients were approximately 62% male and approximately 40% female, with a mean age of approximately 40 years. Before enrollment, most patients had been given radiochemotherapy with temozolomide as standard therapy, while the rest had received either radiotherapy alone or temozolomide alone. Peripheral blood was drawn at six visits: V03 (baseline), V05, V07, V10, V12 and V13. Longitudinal TCRB deep sequencing was performed for about 25 treated patients wherever samples were available for exploratory analyses.

A single count supports this clone. The clone's antigen remains unknown. It has no much larger one-base neighbor in the sample; base qualities were not kept. The germline V gene (reference sequence) yields GTSNPN for CDR1 and SVGIG for CDR2. From the cysteine up to the phenylalanine, the CDR3 has a length of 12 residues. Here the CDR3 DNA is all that survives: 36 bases in frame from base 1. Cut back by 8 bases and 1 base, the V and J ends lie 12 bases apart. The research as a whole found: Vaccine-induced immune responses across multiple MHC alleles were detected in over 85% of patients. The authors noted that analyses of patient blood samples could not be reproduced because of sample limitations. Selection of PBMC samples for TCRB deep sequencing was based on availability. Changes in the top peripheral T cell clonotypes picked up by TCRB sequencing did not appear to be linked to pseudoprogression.

The label giving this sample's time point can be read as: week 5, during vaccination. Each vaccine dose was 300 ug of a 20-mer mutant IDH1 peptide in Montanide, given subcutaneously with topical imiquimod. All donors had newly diagnosed IDH1-mutant astrocytomas of WHO grade 3 or 4 that showed loss of nuclear ATRX. The samples were drawn from NOA16, a multicentre, single-arm, open-label phase I trial in Germany that tested a mutant IDH1 peptide vaccine in humans for the first time. The DNeasy Blood and Tissue Kit was used to extract genomic DNA from EDTA blood for TCRB sequencing. The library came from the immunoSEQ multiplex PCR assay. Rearranged TCR beta chain sequences were amplified using the hsTCRB Kit according to the manufacturer's protocol. Sequencing of TCRB libraries was carried out on an Illumina MiSeq. The authors' analysis ran thus. The proprietary platform of the kit vendor was used for demultiplexing, trimming and gene mapping. Entries here come from immuneACCESS through TCRdb and include only in-frame sequences with V and J called. Some clones fail to appear in such tables; in the studies checked, an unresolved V gene covers under half of the shortfall, and the cause of the remainder is unknown. V and J calls and clone size follow that table, whereas D and trimming were derived from the DNA. The table for this sample lists 60,000 or so clones; roughly 82% of them were counted only once. Approximately 3% of the sample belongs to the ten largest clones.

This receptor was obtained from a young woman with glioma. Some clones in this sample may be carry-over from other donors' samples. The sample here was PBMCs, taken from a glioma patient whose treatment included an IDH1 peptide vaccine. The rearrangement combines TRBV30 with TRBJ2-7, and perhaps TRBD2 as D gene, on 5 matching bases. The nucleotide sequence reads as follows: TGTGCCACCCGGGGTCAATCCTACGAGCAGTACTTC. This gives the protein CATRGQSYEQYF.